Listed below are T cell receptor beta chains from one sample, sequenced in a study of naive and memory T cell subsets. Each CDR3 protein is one row after TCRdb ran MiXCR on the UMI-ligation and nested PCR reads. The table includes 120,000 to 150,000 distinct CDR3 sequences, about 17% detected once. Sequenced material: naive CD4+ T cells from blood. These receptor sequences come from a human donor in good health. Each CDR3 is given without its conserved first and last residue. Fields, in order: D gene, J gene, V gene, CDR3 protein. A D gene is named only where the DNA matches it firmly.

- TRBJ2-1 TRBV7-8 ASSLMGKDPEQF
- TRBJ1-3 TRBV4-2 ASSQGRVSGAGNTIY
- TRBJ2-5 TRBV11-1 ASSRDRWAGETQY
- TRBJ2-7 TRBV19 AITNFMGTRGPYEQY
- TRBJ2-1 TRBV5-1 ASRLASEQF
- TRBJ2-2 TRBV24-1 ATSDFVNSGNTGELF
TRBD1 TRBJ2-4 TRBV27 ASSLGQGWNIQY
- TRBJ2-1 TRBV7-2 ASSGRTAYNEQF
TRBD2 TRBJ2-2 TRBV12-3/TRBV12-4 ASSLGLAGVGGELF
- TRBJ2-2 TRBV3-1 ASTRKGQGSLTGELF
- TRBJ2-7 TRBV5-1 ASSFVGFSPGRLNEQY
- TRBJ1-3 TRBV7-9 ASSLMSSGNTIY
TRBD1 TRBJ1-5 TRBV7-2 ASSWGQGNQPQH
TRBD1 TRBJ1-2 TRBV19 ASSAPHRTGEVPNYGYT
TRBD1 TRBJ2-3 TRBV23-1 ASSQYNQNGQGGTDTQY
TRBD2 TRBJ2-1 TRBV9 ASSVTSGSWEQF
- TRBJ1-6 TRBV20-1 SARVGGAVNSPLH
TRBD1 TRBJ2-2 TRBV24-1 ATRGQGPTGELF
- TRBJ2-3 TRBV5-4 ASLLNPLSTDTQY
- TRBJ2-1 TRBV15 ATSREANNEQF
- TRBJ2-4 TRBV20-1 SAVPRRWAKNIQY
TRBD1 TRBJ2-5 TRBV29-1 SVADRGRETQY
TRBD2 TRBJ2-1 TRBV27 ASESGRALEQF
TRBD1 TRBJ1-6 TRBV6-5 ASRKLTGGYYNSPLH
TRBD1 TRBJ2-1 TRBV11-2 ASSLAGRRDRGDEQF
- TRBJ2-7 TRBV29-1 SVEEGGARGEQY
- TRBJ1-5 TRBV5-4 ASSETGGPVGDQPQH
TRBD1 TRBJ1-5 TRBV27 ASSLGQGHNQPQH
- TRBJ2-2 TRBV7-3 ASSLTGTGAGELF
- TRBJ2-1 TRBV5-1 ASSLVQGSYNEQF
TRBD1 TRBJ1-1 TRBV7-2 ASSKVRGLNTEAF
- TRBJ2-3 TRBV20-1 SARTTVSTDTQY
- TRBJ2-2 TRBV10-3 AISDEWEVSSGELF
TRBD2 TRBJ2-5 TRBV28 ASSSWTSGKGGQETQY
- TRBJ1-3 TRBV4-1 ASSQDPSSGNTIY
TRBD2 TRBJ2-3 TRBV20-1 SAGFPLAGVQHTQY
TRBD1 TRBJ2-7 TRBV5-1 ASSAQGVTYEQY
- TRBJ1-5 TRBV2 ASRQLYSNQPQH
- TRBJ1-5 TRBV24-1 ATSATGGNQPQH
- TRBJ2-2 TRBV20-1 SAVETVNTGELF
TRBD2 TRBJ2-3 TRBV20-1 SARTSGTDTQY
- TRBJ2-7 TRBV2 ASSERRNSYEQY
- TRBJ2-7 TRBV12-3/TRBV12-4 ASTPGSRYEQY
- TRBJ2-7 TRBV6-6 ASTNRPAEQY
- TRBJ1-5 TRBV19 ASSIDRSNQPQH
- TRBJ2-7 TRBV9 ASSTPGAGSYEQY
- TRBJ1-1 TRBV5-1 ASRTSAGTEAF
TRBD1 TRBJ1-5 TRBV10-3 AISESGGGLNQPQH
- TRBJ2-2 TRBV28 ASTRSLSTGELF
TRBD1 TRBJ2-7 TRBV20-1 SARGQGAAYEQY
- TRBJ1-6 TRBV20-1 SAIPGAANNSPLH
TRBD1 TRBJ1-2 TRBV27 ASSRDRGEGGGYT
TRBD1 TRBJ2-7 TRBV6-5 ASRLIYRDRISYEQY
TRBD2 TRBJ2-7 TRBV20-1 SAKGLAGPEYEQY
- TRBJ2-1 TRBV18 ASSGPVTTNEQF
- TRBJ2-7 TRBV14 ASSRGQHSYEQY
TRBD1 TRBJ2-7 TRBV20-1 SARETGGSYEQY